This is a list of T cell receptor beta chains from one sample in a study of T cells in localized non-small cell lung cancer. Repertoires were generated with immunoSEQ multiplex PCR, while TCRdb's copy carries only in-frame clones and drops some. This sample yields more than 15,000 clones, of which 70% to 90% are seen a single time; approximately 23% belongs to the top ten. Sample: peripheral blood, taken before any cancer treatment. These receptors were collected from a male donor aged 60 or older with stage I lung adenocarcinoma. Both conserved end residues are part of each CDR3. The D gene is left open where the match is weak. Only some rows state a clone size, as once, few, many or a class for expanded clones.

>TRBV28|TRBJ1-2|.|13|.
TGTGCCAGCAGTTTGGGTTTAGAGTGGGGCTACACCTTC
CASSLGLEWGYTF
>TRBV19|TRBJ2-1|.|14|.
TGTGCCAGTAAGCAGGCCAGCTCCTACAATGAGCAGTTCTTC
CASKQASSYNEQFF
>TRBV10-3|TRBJ1-6|.|14|few
TGTGCCATCAGGCAAGGGACACGGTCGTCACCCCTCCACTTT
CAIRQGTRSSPLHF
>TRBV19|TRBJ2-1|TRBD2|15|few
TGTGCCAGTAGTATGAGTTCTAGCGGGGGGGGTGAGCAGTTCTTC
CASSMSSSGGGEQFF
>TRBV10-3|TRBJ2-5|.|11|.
TGTGCCATCAGTGTTCAAGAGACCCAGTACTTC
CAISVQETQYF
>TRBV5-1|TRBJ2-7|TRBD2|16|.
TGCGCCAGCAGCCGGGGGACTAGCGGGAGTAGGGCGGAGCAGTACTTC
CASSRGTSGSRAEQYF
>TRBV5-1|TRBJ2-5|TRBD1|14|.
TGCGCCAGCAGCTCGGGACAGTCTCAAGAGACCCAGTACTTC
CASSSGQSQETQYF
>TRBV6-5|TRBJ1-1|.|12|.
TGTGCCAGCAGTCCGTATGCTTCTGAAGCTTTCTTT
CASSPYASEAFF
>TRBV5-8|TRBJ2-5|.|13|.
TGTGCCAGCAGCTTGGAGCTCAAAGAGACCCAGTACTTC
CASSLELKETQYF
>TRBV19|TRBJ2-3|TRBD2|18|.
TGTGCCAGTAGTACCACCGGGACTAGCAGCAAATACACAGATACGCAGTATTTT
CASSTTGTSSKYTDTQYF
>TRBV7-8|TRBJ2-1|.|13|.
TGTGCCAGCAGCACCCGGACGGGAAGGGAGCAGTTCTTC
CASSTRTGREQFF
>TRBV7-2|TRBJ2-5|.|15|.
TGTGCCAGCAGCTTAGTTGGCGGTAACCAAGAGACCCAGTACTTC
CASSLVGGNQETQYF
>TRBV7-9|TRBJ1-1|.|11|few
TGTGCCAGCAGCGAGAACACTGAAGCTTTCTTT
CASSENTEAFF
>TRBV7-8|TRBJ1-2|TRBD1|13|.
TGTGCCAGCAGCTTAACAGGGGGCGATGGCTACACCTTC
CASSLTGGDGYTF
>TRBV4-3|TRBJ2-1|TRBD2|20|.
TGCGCCAGCAGCCAAGATCCTCCATGGGGGATAGCGGGAGCCGCGAATGAGCAGTTCTTC
CASSQDPPWGIAGAANEQFF
>TRBV19|TRBJ2-7|.|14|.
TGTGCCAGTAGTATAGTGGACGGTGGGTACGAGCAGTACTTC
CASSIVDGGYEQYF
>TRBV28|TRBJ2-7|TRBD1|16|.
TGTGCCAGCAGTTTCCCCTCAGGGGGTGTTCTGAGGGAGCAGTACTTC
CASSFPSGGVLREQYF
>TRBV6-5|TRBJ2-1|TRBD1|15|.
TGTGCCAGCAGTGTTGGGACAGTCCTTTTGGATGAGCAGTTCTTC
CASSVGTVLLDEQFF
>TRBV9|TRBJ1-3|.|16|.
TGTGCCAGCAGCGTAGAACTGGGCAACTCTGGAAACACCATATATTTT
CASSVELGNSGNTIYF
>TRBV7-3|TRBJ2-1|.|15|once
TGTGCCAGCAGCCCTTTAACGGGGGCGCACAATGAGCAGTTCTTC
CASSPLTGAHNEQFF
>TRBV7-6|TRBJ2-5|.|15|.
TGTGCCAGCAGCCCGGACAGCTCAGCGCGAGAGACCCAGTACTTC
CASSPDSSARETQYF
>TRBV7-2|TRBJ2-2|.|15|.
TGTGCCAGCAGCCCCGGACGGGCGAACACCGGGGAGCTGTTTTTT
CASSPGRANTGELFF
>TRBV11-2|TRBJ2-3|.|13|.
TGTGCCAGCGGACCCCGCCGGACAGATACGCAGTATTTT
CASGPRRTDTQYF
>TRBV2|TRBJ1-1|.|12|.
TGTGCCAGCAGATCTACAGGTCTGAAAGCTTTCTTT
CASRSTGLKAFF
>TRBV28|TRBJ1-6|TRBD1|14|.
TGTGCCAGCAGTTCGGGACAGGTAGATTCACCCCTCCACTTT
CASSSGQVDSPLHF
>TRBV5-4|TRBJ2-7|.|16|.
TGTGCCAGCAGCTTGGCCGCGGGGGCCCAGATATACGAGCAGTACTTC
CASSLAAGAQIYEQYF
>TRBV27|TRBJ1-6|TRBD1|14|.
TGTGCCAGCAGTTTGGCAGGGGGCAATTCACCCCTCCACTTT
CASSLAGGNSPLHF
>TRBV13|TRBJ1-4|TRBD1|14|.
TGTGCCAGCAGCGCCGGACAGGGTCATGAAAAACTGTTTTTT
CASSAGQGHEKLFF
>TRBV5-1|TRBJ2-7|.|15|.
TGCGCCAGCAGCTTGGCCAGCTTTTCCTCCTACGAGCAGTACTTC
CASSLASFSSYEQYF
>TRBV5-5|TRBJ1-5|.|15|.
TGTGCCAGCAGCTTTGGGCCACAGGGCAATCAGCCCCAGCATTTT
CASSFGPQGNQPQHF
>TRBV15|TRBJ2-7|.|15|.
TGTGCCACCAGCAGAGATCAGAGGGAGATCTACGAGCAGTACTTC
CATSRDQREIYEQYF
>TRBV14|TRBJ2-5|.|14|.
TGTGCCAGCAGCCAACTAGGGGTTGGAGAGACCCAGTACTTC
CASSQLGVGETQYF
>TRBV6-5|TRBJ2-7|.|15|.
TGTGCCAGCAGTAACACAGGTGTCTCATCCTACGAGCAGTACTTC
CASSNTGVSSYEQYF
>TRBV19|TRBJ1-5|TRBD1|14|.
TGTGCCAGTAGTTCGGGACAGGGGAATCAGCCCCAGCATTTT
CASSSGQGNQPQHF
>TRBV7-9|TRBJ2-1|TRBD1|16|.
TGTGCCAGCAGCCTCTGGACAGGGGGCCGTCTCGGTGAGCAGTTCTTC
CASSLWTGGRLGEQFF
>TRBV15|TRBJ1-5|.|15|.
TGTGCCACCAGCAGAGACGGGAGGAGCAATCAGCCCCAGCATTTT
CATSRDGRSNQPQHF
>TRBV9|TRBJ2-3|TRBD1|15|.
TGTGCCAGCAGCGTATGGGACAGAAGCACAGATACGCAGTATTTT
CASSVWDRSTDTQYF
>TRBV5-6|TRBJ1-6|.|14|.
TGTGCCAGCAGTTCAGACGGATATAATTCACCCCTCCACTTT
CASSSDGYNSPLHF
>TRBV2|TRBJ2-7|TRBD1|17|.
TGTGCCAGCATTGGGATAAAACGCGGGACAGGGATCTACGAGCAGTACTTC
CASIGIKRGTGIYEQYF
>TRBV7-2|TRBJ2-3|.|14|.
TGTGCCAGCAGCTCTCTTACTAGCACAGATACGCAGTATTTT
CASSSLTSTDTQYF
>TRBV7-3|TRBJ2-7|.|15|.
TGTGCCAGCAGCTTACAAGGAGGGGTGGACTACGAGCAGTACTTC
CASSLQGGVDYEQYF
>TRBV2|TRBJ2-2|TRBD1|15|.
TGTGCCAGCAGGGGCAGGACAGGGAACACCGGGGAGCTGTTTTTT
CASRGRTGNTGELFF
>TRBV6-6|TRBJ2-1|TRBD1|12|.
TGTGCCAGCAGCCTGACAGGGGATGAGCAGTTCTTC
CASSLTGDEQFF
>TRBV2|TRBJ1-4|.|16|.
TGTGCCAGCAGTGCGGGGCGGGCTGGGGGGCTGGAGAGACTGTTTTTT
CASSAGRAGGLERLFF
>TRBV28|TRBJ1-5|.|12|.
TGTGCCAGCACTCGGGGGGCTCAGCCCCAGCATTTT
CASTRGAQPQHF
>TRBV5-8|TRBJ2-3|.|16|.
TGTGCCAGCAGCTTGGAGGTGGGAGGTGGCACAGATACGCAGTATTTT
CASSLEVGGGTDTQYF
>TRBV28|TRBJ1-1|.|14|.
TGTGCCAGCAGTCGCGACATTGGATACACTGAAGCTTTCTTT
CASSRDIGYTEAFF
>TRBV7-7|TRBJ2-2|.|13|once
TGTGCTAGCAGCCCTCAAAATTCCGGGGAGCTGTTTTTT
CASSPQNSGELFF
>TRBV29-1|TRBJ1-4|.|14|.
TGCAGCGTTCGTGCCGGGGGAACTAATGAAAAACTGTTTTTT
CSVRAGGTNEKLFF
>TRBV28|TRBJ2-3|TRBD1|16|.
TGTGCCAGCAGTGCCACCCCGGGACAGGGCACAGATACGCAGTATTTT
CASSATPGQGTDTQYF
>TRBV7-9|TRBJ2-2|.|15|.
TGTGCCAGCAGCTTAACTGCAGTGAACACCGGGGAGCTGTTTTTT
CASSLTAVNTGELFF
>TRBV4-3|TRBJ2-3|.|16|.
TGCGCCAGCAGCCAAGGGGGAGGAGCTAGCACAGATACGCAGTATTTT
CASSQGGGASTDTQYF
>TRBV7-2|TRBJ2-3|.|12|.
TGTGCCAGCAGCTCGGACCGTCGGGAGCAGTATTTT
CASSSDRREQYF